This paragraph reports one T cell receptor (beta chain). What it binds is not known. CD4+ T cells were isolated after less than 13 days of culture. This sample is drawn from a study of vaccination effects on CD4 cells after COVID-19. Germline V gives CDR1 SGDLS, CDR2 YYNGEE. The germline V and J ends were trimmed by 1 base and 6 bases, with 13 bases remaining between them. This CDR3 has 15 residues. The assay was immunoSEQ multiplex PCR, and TCRdb's table has in-frame clones only and misses some. The sample includes about 38,000 clones, around 80% of them seen just once. The J gene is TRBJ2-2, the V gene TRBV9; TRBD1 is a possible D gene (6 bases). Sequences were derived from CD4+ T cells from PBMCs cultured without peptide, sampled before COVID-19 vaccination. The source of this sequence is a human donor who received a COVID-19 vaccine. In DNA form, the CDR3 reads TGTGCCAGCAGCGTAAGAACAGGGTGGGCCGGGGAGCTGTTTTTT. Amino acid sequence: CASSVRTGWAGELFF.